One and the same sample provided the 2 T cell receptor beta chains below, sequenced in a study of T cells in women clearing cervical HPV infection. The assay was immunoSEQ multiplex PCR, and TCRdb's table has in-frame clones only and misses some. The table counts approximately 25,000 clones; 22% lies in the top ten. The material sequenced was blood buffy coat. These receptors were collected from a woman between 18 and 70 years old with a cervical HPV16 infection that either progressed to CIN3+ or cleared (not recorded which).

In the case of this clone: The DNA ends 3 residues before the CDR3 does, and the rest of the CDR3 is filled in from the germline J gene. The chain joins TRBV5-1 to TRBJ1-1, with TRBD1 matching over 8 bases. CDR3 size: 16 residues. V gave up 3 bases and J gave up 1 base; unmatched junction bases: 8. Germline CDR1 is SGHRS and CDR2 is YFSETQ. The CDR3 DNA, read in part, is TGCGCCAGCAGCTCTAAAACGGGACAGGAGAACACTGAA. Amino acid sequence: CASSSKTGQENTE. The CDR3 in its entirety is CASSSKTGQENTEAFF.

In the case of this clone: The CDR3 end falls 3 residues outside the read, so it is completed with the germline J gene. The chain is built from TRBV13 and TRBJ2-1; TRBD2 aligns across 13 bases. The CDR3 covers 18 residues. V shed 4 bases, J shed 7 bases, and the junction held 13 bases outside the gene matches. Per the germline V gene, CDR1 is PRHDT and CDR2 is FYEKMQ (reference sequence). CDR3 protein: CASSSDTGLAGPLNEQFF. The part of the CDR3 DNA that was read is TGTGCCAGCAGCTCCGATACGGGACTAGCGGGGCCATTGAATGAG.